What follows is one T cell receptor (beta chain) and its context. As yet, its antigen is unknown. A junction boundary mismatches the germline segment, possibly from a read error. This CDR3 region has 13 residues. Germline values: CDR1 SGHVS, CDR2 FQNEAQ. The data originate from a study of brain metastases from non-small cell lung cancer. TCRdb's copy holds only in-frame clones and misses some; the assay was immunoSEQ multiplex PCR. The top ten hold about 4% of the sample, which has approximately 4,100 clones, roughly 87% seen once. Study-wide results and caveats: Paired brain metastases and primary tumors largely shared TCR repertoires. Compared with primary tumors, brain metastases showed less T-cell infiltration.

Sequences were obtained from primary lung tumor tissue. This clonotype originated in a donor aged 40 or over with non-small cell lung cancer. The chain has TRBV7-8 and TRBJ1-2; D gene uncertain. CDR3 protein: CAGSPDQNYGYTF. Written as DNA, the CDR3 is TGTGCCGGCAGCCCCGACCAAAACTATGGCTACACCTTC.